The 8 T cell receptor beta chains below come from one sample, sequenced in a study of T-cell memory formation after mild COVID-19. TCRdb passed the 5' RACE reads through MiXCR, listing each CDR3 protein once. The table lists just under 150,000 distinct CDR3 sequences, about 6.1% of them singletons, with more than 2% in the top ten. Sample: PBMCs or a T cell subset sorted from them (not recorded which). These receptors originate from an adult woman who had mild COVID-19 (a few samples of this study predate the infection). Cell type and time point are not known.

This rearrangement joins TRBV5-4 to TRBJ2-5, with 10 positions matching TRBD2. V lost 3 bases, J lost 3 bases, and 5 bases stayed unmatched. This CDR3 is built from 15 residues. Germline lookup yields CDR1 SGHNT and CDR2 YYREEE (reference sequence). CDR3 protein: CASSWGLAGEETQYF. In DNA form, the CDR3 reads TGTGCCAGCAGCTGGGGGCTAGCGGGAGAAGAGACCCAGTACTTC.

The chain carries TRBV9 and TRBJ1-4; tentative D call: TRBD1 (5 bases). Trimming took off 3 bases at V and 5 bases at J, with 11 bases between the two ends. The V gene's germline CDR1 is SGDLS and CDR2 YYNGEE. The CDR3 is 14 residues long. The CDR3 nucleotides are TGTGCCAGCAGCGCGGGGGGGTTGAATGAAAAACTGTTTTTT. Protein product: CASSAGGLNEKLFF.

This clonotype was counted many times. The junction departs from the called germline gene at one end, perhaps through a read error. The chain is built from TRBV7-2 and TRBJ2-7; 8 positions match TRBD2. Germline CDR1 is SGHTA and CDR2 is FQGNSA. CDR3 size: 14 residues. CDR3 sequence reads: CASSLAGINYEQYF. For the CDR3, the DNA is TGTGCCAGCAGCCTAGCGGGCATAAACTACGAGCAGTACTTC.

A few counts support this clonotype. The chain employs TRBV7-2 and TRBJ2-7; D is perhaps TRBD2 (6 bases). The germline CDR1 and CDR2 sequences are SGHTA and FQGNSA. V lost 1 base to trimming and J lost 0 bases, with 22 bases between them. The CDR3 loop spans 19 amino acids. The CDR3 DNA is TGTGCCAGCAGCTTAGGGGCCCCGAGGCAGCGGGTTTCCTCCTACGAGCAGTACTTC. Its protein product is CASSLGAPRQRVSSYEQYF.

This clonotype was recorded many times. CDR3 sequence: CASSPDREAFF. The CDR3 nucleotides read TGTGCCAGCAGCCCGGACAGGGAAGCTTTCTTT. V gene TRBV7-2 combines with J gene TRBJ1-1, with 7 bases matching TRBD1. The CDR3 is 11 amino acids. The V gene's germline CDR1 is SGHTA and CDR2 FQGNSA. V dropped 5 bases and J dropped 8; count of bases not matched to a gene: 2.

This clonotype was detected only a few times. The chain links TRBV12-3 or TRBV12-4 to TRBJ2-1; unclear D gene. The CDR3 loop spans 13 amino acids. Trimming pared 0 bases from V and 15 bases from J, leaving 15 bases between. CDR3 coding DNA: TGTGCCAGCAGTTTAGCAATTCGGGCTCCTCGGTTCTTC. Translating it yields CASSLAIRAPRFF.

This clonotype was counted many times. This chain joins TRBV12-3 or TRBV12-4 and TRBJ2-3; TRBD2 aligns across 9 bases. Unmatched junction bases numbered 11, after V lost 5 bases and J lost 2 bases. CDR3 length: 17 amino acids. The CDR3 region is CASSSGTSHFITDTQYF. The CDR3 bases are TGTGCCAGCAGTAGCGGGACTAGCCACTTCATCACAGATACGCAGTATTTT.

The chain uses TRBV18 and TRBJ1-2; possibly TRBD1 for D (5 bases). Germline V lookup: CDR1 KGHSH, CDR2 LQKENI. There are 15 residues in the CDR3. V was pared by 3 bases and J by 7 bases, with 18 bases between. CDR3 sequence (DNA): TGTGCCAGCTCACCGATCGACAGCCCTATGGGTGGCTACACCTTC. Encoded protein: CASSPIDSPMGGYTF.